The 27 T cell receptor beta chains listed next were all sequenced from one sample in a study of T cell repertoires in cytomegalovirus infection. Their target antigens are unknown. Using its own MiXCR run on the reads, TCRdb lists one record per CDR3 protein. The sample has about 220,000 distinct CDR3 sequences, around 40% seen once. The sample in question was CD8+ T cells from cultured PBMCs, obtained from culture after CMV antigen stimulation. These receptors originate from a human donor in good health (CMV status not recorded). Some clones in this sample may be carry-over from other donors' samples.

This clonotype was detected only a few times. The chain recombines TRBV27 with TRBJ2-3; 8 bases fit TRBD2. The V segment lost 2 bases and the J segment 2 bases; nucleotides outside the gene matches: 9. The CDR3 runs to 17 residues. The germline V gene encodes CDR1 MNHEY and CDR2 SMNVEV (reference sequence). The CDR3 sequence: CASSLSPAGGHTDTQYF. The CDR3 DNA reads as TGTGCCAGCAGTTTAAGCCCCGCGGGGGGACACACAGATACGCAGTATTTT.

The table lists this clonotype with many counts. The V gene is TRBV7-9, the J gene TRBJ2-5; no definite D call. The CDR3 is made up of 16 amino acids. The ends were cut back, 5 bases at V and 0 bases at J, with 16 bases in the middle. CDR1 and CDR2 (germline): SEHNR, FQNEAQ (reference sequence). The CDR3 region is CASSRPDGLYQETQYF. For the CDR3, the DNA is TGTGCCAGCAGCAGGCCCGATGGCCTGTACCAAGAGACCCAGTACTTC.

This clonotype showed up many times. V is TRBV6-1 and J is TRBJ2-5; 11 bases agree with TRBD1. Looked up from germline, CDR1 is MNHNS and CDR2 is SASEGT. The CDR3 is made up of 17 amino acids. With V trimmed by 4 bases and J by 5 bases, 12 bases remained unmatched. CDR3 loop: CASSARIRTGGSETQYF. The CDR3 coding sequence is TGTGCCAGCAGTGCACGCATACGGACAGGGGGCTCGGAGACCCAGTACTTC.

This clonotype has a handful of counts. The V call is TRBV7-9, the J call TRBJ2-3, with 8 bases that match TRBD2. The CDR3 spans 14 residues. CDR1 and CDR2 from the germline V gene are SEHNR and FQNEAQ (reference sequence). Germline trimming cut 4 bases from V and 4 bases from J; bases unmatched to any gene: 4. The CDR3 protein is CASSSPGGPDTQYF. The CDR3, as DNA: TGTGCCAGCAGCTCGCCGGGGGGGCCAGATACGCAGTATTTT.

The chain links TRBV4-2 to TRBJ2-1; D remains ambiguous. The germline V gene encodes CDR1 LGHNA and CDR2 YNFKEQ. The germline V and J ends were trimmed by 0 bases and 12 bases, with 9 bases remaining between them. This CDR3 comprises 12 residues. CDR3 sequence reads: CASSQDGIGQFF. CDR3 DNA: TGTGCCAGCAGCCAAGATGGGATAGGGCAGTTCTTC.

The chain is built from TRBV9 and TRBJ2-7, with TRBD1 identical over 8 bases. V trimming: 1 base; J trimming: 1 base; junction bases outside the gene matches: 1. Germline lookup yields CDR1 SGDLS and CDR2 YYNGEE. This CDR3 has 14 amino acids. CDR3 in amino acids: CASSVRQGSYEQYF. CDR3 in DNA: TGTGCCAGCAGCGTAAGACAGGGGTCCTACGAGCAGTACTTC.

The sample holds a few counts of this clonotype. The CDR3 region is CASSSTGTPGETQYF. Written as DNA, the CDR3 is TGTGCCAGCAGTTCCACGGGGACCCCTGGAGAGACCCAGTACTTC. This chain connects TRBV6-5 to TRBJ2-5; either TRBD1 or TRBD2 may supply D (5 bases each). Per the germline V gene, CDR1 is MNHEY and CDR2 is SVGAGI. Trimming cost V 4 bases and J 4 bases, with 16 bases left between them. The length of the CDR3 is 15 residues.

This clonotype was detected a few times. V gene TRBV6-1 combines with J gene TRBJ1-2; unclear D gene. The CDR3 is 14 amino acids. Germline V gives CDR1 MNHNS, CDR2 SASEGT. V dropped 1 base and J dropped 0 bases, with 6 bases sitting between them. The CDR3 DNA reads TGTGCCAGCAGTGAAGAATACTCTAACTATGGCTACACCTTC. Protein product: CASSEEYSNYGYTF.

The table lists this clonotype with a few counts. The chain uses TRBV2 and TRBJ2-1; D is perhaps TRBD2 (5 bases). From germline, CDR1 is SNHLY and CDR2 FYNNEI. CDR3 size: 13 residues. Between the trimmed V and J ends, which lost 0 bases and 8 bases, there was a span of 8 bases. CDR3 region: CASSEAPADEQFF. In DNA, the CDR3 is TGTGCCAGCAGTGAAGCGCCAGCGGATGAGCAGTTCTTC.

The CDR3 DNA reads as TGTGCCAGTATAACGGCCCAGGGGGCCCACGCCCTCGATAATTCACCCCTCCACTTT. This translates into CASITAQGAHALDNSPLHF. The genes are TRBV6-1 and TRBJ1-6; 8 bases are a match to TRBD1. The trim removed 9 bases at V and 5 bases at J, leaving 21 bases unmatched. The CDR3 spans 19 residues. Germline values: CDR1 MNHNS, CDR2 SASEGT.

The J gene is TRBJ1-3, the V gene TRBV4-1, with unresolved D. Germline loops: CDR1 MGHRA, CDR2 YSYEKL. This CDR3 has 15 residues. V lost 1 base and J 0 bases, leaving 7 bases between the germline ends. The DNA of the CDR3 is TGCGCCAGCAGCCAAGCCCCAGGCTCTGGAAACACCATATATTTT. It encodes CASSQAPGSGNTIYF.

This chain uses TRBV7-9 with TRBJ1-1, with D unclear. The V and J ends lost 5 bases and 1 base respectively, with 8 bases between them. This CDR3 has 13 residues. Germline CDR1 reads SEHNR; CDR2 reads FQNEAQ (reference sequence). CDR3 amino acids: CASSKGGNTEAFF. The CDR3 nucleotides read TGTGCCAGCAGCAAAGGAGGGAACACTGAAGCTTTCTTT.

The rearrangement links TRBV7-9 to TRBJ2-5, with D possibly TRBD2 on 6 matching bases. CDR1 is SEHNR, CDR2 FQNEAQ, per germline (reference sequence). The CDR3 covers 15 residues. Trimming shortened V by 6 bases and J by 9 bases, and 23 bases separated the two germline ends. The CDR3 protein is CASSRSGSESMPQYF. CDR3 coding DNA: TGTGCCAGCAGTCGTAGCGGATCCGAATCCATGCCCCAGTACTTC.

This clonotype has more than one count but fewer than ten. The chain combines TRBV28 with TRBJ1-6; D might be TRBD1 (6 bases). Trimming removed 5 bases from V and 8 bases from J, with 16 bases in between. Looked up from germline, CDR1 is MDHEN and CDR2 is SYDVKM. The CDR3 covers 15 residues. The CDR3 nucleotides read TGTGCCAGCAGTCCGGCGGGGGGGCGGGATTCACCCCTCCACTTT. Protein sequence: CASSPAGGRDSPLHF.

This clonotype has only a few counts. The chain carries TRBV7-6 and TRBJ1-4; 9 positions agree with TRBD1. Trimming at V came to 0 bases and at J to 2 bases, leaving 10 bases not matched to a gene. The CDR3 consists of 19 residues. Germline V gene lookup returns CDR1 SGHVS and CDR2 FNYEAQ. CDR3 nucleotide sequence: TGTGCCAGCAGCTTAGCCGGTGGGACAGGGAGCGAGACTAATGAAAAACTGTTTTTT. This gives the protein CASSLAGGTGSETNEKLFF.

This clonotype turned up a few times. CDR3 in amino acids: CASSFTVLSYEQYF. The CDR3 DNA is TGTGCCAGCAGCTTTACCGTGCTCTCCTACGAGCAGTACTTC. The chain couples TRBV7-8 to TRBJ2-7; no reliable D call. This CDR3 contains 14 residues. Between the trimmed V and J ends, which lost 3 bases and 0 bases, there was a span of 9 bases. Germline CDR1 is SGHVS and CDR2 is FQNEAQ.

The V and J genes are TRBV7-9 and TRBJ2-7; tentatively, D is TRBD1 (8 bases). The CDR3 extends over 14 amino acids. V dropped 5 bases and J dropped 1 base, with 12 bases sitting between them. Germline-derived CDR1 and CDR2 are SEHNR and FQNEAQ (reference sequence). The CDR3 nucleotides are TGTGCCAGCAGCCAGCGGGACAGGTCCTACGAGCAGTACTTC. The encoded protein is CASSQRDRSYEQYF.

This clonotype was seen only a few times. The chain uses TRBV11-2 and TRBJ2-5; 8 bases map to TRBD2. V dropped 0 bases and J dropped 2; count of bases not matched to a gene: 23. The germline CDR1 and CDR2 sequences are SGHAT and FQNNGV. The CDR3 runs 22 residues. The CDR3 DNA reads TGTGCCAGCAGCTTAGATACGTCGGTGACTAGCGCAGTACAACAAGCTCAAGAGACCCAGTACTTC. This encodes CASSLDTSVTSAVQQAQETQYF. Full variable domain (outside the CDR3, taken from reference TRBV11-2 and TRBJ2-5): EAGVAQSPRYKIIEKRQSVAFWCNPISGHATLYWYQQILGQGPKLLIQFQNNGVVDDSQLPKDRFSAERLKGVDSTLKIQPAKLEDSAVYLCASSLDTSVTSAVQQAQETQYFGPGTRLLVL.

This clonotype was seen many times. The chain is built from TRBV7-9 and TRBJ1-5; D ambiguous. CDR1 is SEHNR and CDR2 is FQNEAQ in the germline V gene (reference sequence). This CDR3 is 16 amino acids long. V lost 1 base to trimming and J lost 7 bases, with 17 bases between them. The CDR3 loop is CASSLVDLQNVQPQHF. The CDR3 DNA reads TGTGCCAGCAGCTTAGTGGATTTACAGAACGTACAGCCCCAGCATTTT.

The chain has TRBV27 and TRBJ1-4; D is ambiguous. CDR3 length: 14 amino acids. Germline values: CDR1 MNHEY, CDR2 SMNVEV (reference sequence). The V end lost 8 bases, the J end lost 3 bases, and 13 bases lay between the germline ends. The CDR3 DNA follows: TGTGCCAGCGGCTCGGCAGGTCCTAATGAAAAACTGTTTTTT. Translated, it gives CASGSAGPNEKLFF.

About this clonotype itself: At one boundary the junction diverges from the germline segment, which might be a read error. This sequence joins TRBV7-4 and TRBJ2-3; 8 positions agree with TRBD2. In germline, CDR1 is SGHVT, CDR2 SQSDAQ. This CDR3 is 15 amino acids long. The CDR3 loop is CVSSPPGLVTDTQYF. CDR3 DNA sequence: TGTGTCAGCAGCCCGCCGGGACTAGTCACAGATACGCAGTATTTT.

With regard to this clonotype: This could be a read error, since a much larger clone is one nucleotide away. The J gene is TRBJ1-5, the V gene TRBV6-6, with 7 bases identical to TRBD1. The CDR3 has 14 amino acids. Losses at the gene ends were 6 bases for V and 9 bases for J; bases not matched to a gene: 11. The V gene's germline CDR1 is MNHNY and CDR2 SVGAGI (reference sequence). CDR3 sequence: CASSAGGGGRPQHF. The CDR3 nucleotides read TGTGCCAGCAGCGCGGGAGGGGGCGGGCGGCCCCAGCATTTT.

A few counts support this clonotype. V and J are TRBV11-2 and TRBJ2-5; 13 bases are shared with TRBD2. Germline V CDR1 and CDR2: SGHAT, FQNNGV. Unmatched junction bases numbered 3, after V lost 2 bases and J lost 6 bases. The CDR3 has 15 residues. Written as DNA, the CDR3 is TGTGCCAGCAGCTTAACTAGCGGGGGGGCAAAGACCCAGTACTTC. As protein: CASSLTSGGAKTQYF.

There are a few counts of this clonotype. V usage is TRBV10-3 and J usage is TRBJ2-7; D may be TRBD1 (6 bases). V lost 2 bases, J lost 6 bases, and 17 bases lay in between. CDR3 length: 15 residues. Germline V gene lookup returns CDR1 ENHRY and CDR2 SYGVKD. CDR3 coding DNA: TGTGCCATCAGTGAGAACAGACAGGCCGTCGGCGAGCAGTACTTC. It translates to CAISENRQAVGEQYF.

The chain uses TRBV15 and TRBJ1-5; D gene unclear. Germline V gene data show CDR1 as LNHNV and CDR2 as YYDKDF (reference sequence). Trimming took 0 bases from V and 0 from J, leaving 9 bases between them. The CDR3 spans 16 residues. CDR3 protein: CATSRDTGYSNQPQHF. The CDR3 DNA reads as TGTGCCACCAGCAGAGATACGGGGTATAGCAATCAGCCCCAGCATTTT.

The chain uses TRBV29-1 and TRBJ1-2; TRBD1 aligns across 9 bases. In germline, CDR1 is SQVTM, CDR2 ANQGSEA. The CDR3 has 16 amino acids. V was clipped by 5 bases and J by 3 bases; unmatched bases: 13. This chain's CDR3 is CSVPPPGQGHYYGYTF. CDR3 DNA: TGCAGCGTTCCCCCTCCGGGACAGGGACACTACTATGGCTACACCTTC.

At least ten counts were recorded for this clonotype. The chain is built from TRBV7-2 and TRBJ1-1; TRBD1 is a possible D gene (5 bases). The CDR3 is 15 residues long. V was trimmed by 5 bases and J by 6 bases, leaving 19 bases between them. Germline V CDR1 and CDR2: SGHTA, FQGNSA. CDR3: CASSPPGRFSAEAFF. The CDR3 DNA follows: TGTGCCAGCAGCCCGCCGGGACGCTTTAGCGCTGAAGCTTTCTTT.